This T cell receptor beta chain was sequenced for a study of monozygotic twins with inflammatory bowel disease. As to this clonotype: Its antigen is undetermined.

Study-wide points: Twins with IBD were found to have lower TCRbeta diversity (inverse Simpson) than healthy co-twins. Fewer clonotypes were shared with others by IBD patients than by healthy twins, especially with disease activity. Nothing supported a single strong signal or clonotype that was associated with IBD.

For each CDR3 protein, TCRdb gives one entry from its re-call of the 5' RACE reads, without DNA. The table lists roughly 330,000 distinct CDR3 sequences. The CDR3 covers 17 residues. Looked up from germline, CDR1 is SGHRS and CDR2 is YFSETQ. The receptor's source is a human donor with ulcerative colitis or Crohn's disease, or a healthy co-twin of an affected twin (not recorded which). The rearrangement joins TRBV5-1 to TRBJ2-2. Sequenced: blood. The CDR3: CASSLDRLRTRTGELFF.